A selection of T cell receptor beta chains follows, all from one sample in a study of T cells in Graves' hyperthyroidism and ophthalmopathy. One entry per CDR3 protein results from TCRdb running MiXCR on the multiplex PCR reads. Of hundreds of thousands of distinct CDR3 sequences listed, about 17% are singletons. Source material: blood. Receptors originate from a woman in her forties or fifties with Graves' hyperthyroidism that later progressed to Graves' ophthalmopathy. Both conserved end residues are part of each CDR3. The D gene is left open where the match is weak. Size values are once, few and many counts, or a class for expanded clones, and some rows have none.

TRBJ1-1,few,15,TRBD1,TRBV20-1,CSARARQGRETEAFF,TGCAGTGCTAGAGCCCGACAGGGGCGGGAAACTGAAGCTTTCTTT
TRBJ1-2,NA,14,NA,TRBV7-9,CASSFRAVNYGYTF,TGTGCCAGCAGCTTTCGGGCGGTCAACTATGGCTACACCTTC
TRBJ2-2,NA,15,TRBD1,TRBV2,CASLDRGQNTGELFF,TGTGCCAGCCTGGACAGGGGGCAGAACACCGGGGAGCTGTTTTTT
TRBJ1-2,NA,19,NA,TRBV15,CATSRDLSKGHTINYGYTF,TGTGCCACCAGCAGAGATCTTAGTAAGGGGCACACTATAAACTATGGCTACACCTTC
TRBJ2-1,few,17,TRBD1,TRBV19,CASSIDVNRGRWNEQFF,TGTGCCAGTAGTATAGACGTCAACAGGGGGCGGTGGAATGAGCAGTTCTTC
TRBJ2-7,NA,13,TRBD1,TRBV27,CASSFQGDYEQYF,TGTGCCAGCAGTTTCCAGGGGGACTACGAGCAGTACTTC
TRBJ2-1,many,14,TRBD2,TRBV20-1,CSASRGGEVNEQFF,TGCAGTGCTAGTCGCGGGGGGGAAGTTAATGAGCAGTTCTTC
TRBJ1-2,many,16,TRBD1,TRBV12-3/TRBV12-4,CASSIGQVGVSYGYTF,TGTGCCAGCAGCATCGGACAGGTCGGGGTTAGTTATGGCTACACCTTC
TRBJ2-3,NA,16,NA,TRBV11-1,CASSSSTGGGTDTQYF,TGTGCCAGCAGCTCTAGTACAGGGGGGGGCACAGATACGCAGTATTTT
TRBJ2-3,many,18,NA,TRBV6-6,CASSYSPGLSKSTDTQYF,TGTGCCAGCAGTTACTCCCCCGGACTCAGTAAAAGCACAGATACGCAGTATTTT
TRBJ1-2,many,13,TRBD1,TRBV24-1,CATSERQGSGYTF,TGTGCCACCAGTGAAAGACAGGGGTCGGGCTACACCTTC
TRBJ1-5,NA,16,TRBD1,TRBV3-1,CASSQATGTGRQPQHF,TGTGCCAGCAGCCAAGCAACCGGGACAGGGCGTCAGCCCCAGCATTTT
TRBJ1-4,few,15,NA,TRBV15,CATSRDLGFGEKLFF,TGTGCCACCAGCAGAGATCTGGGATTTGGTGAAAAACTGTTTTTT
TRBJ1-3,few,11,NA,TRBV6-1,CASQEENTIYF,TGTGCCAGCCAAGAGGAGAACACCATATATTTT